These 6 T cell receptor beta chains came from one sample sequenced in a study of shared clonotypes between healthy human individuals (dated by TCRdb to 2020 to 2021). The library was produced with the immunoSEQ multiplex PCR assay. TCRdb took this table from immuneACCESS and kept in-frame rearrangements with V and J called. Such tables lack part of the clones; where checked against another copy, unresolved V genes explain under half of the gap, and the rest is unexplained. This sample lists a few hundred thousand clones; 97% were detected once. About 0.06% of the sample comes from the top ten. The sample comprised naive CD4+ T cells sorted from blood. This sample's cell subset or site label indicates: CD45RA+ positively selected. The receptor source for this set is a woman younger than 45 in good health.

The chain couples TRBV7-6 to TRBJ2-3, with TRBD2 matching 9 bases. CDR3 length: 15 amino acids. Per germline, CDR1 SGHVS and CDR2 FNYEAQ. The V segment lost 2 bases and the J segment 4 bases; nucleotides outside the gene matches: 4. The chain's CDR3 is CASSLIAGAPDTQYF. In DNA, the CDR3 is TGTGCCAGCAGCTTAATAGCGGGAGCCCCAGATACGCAGTATTTT.

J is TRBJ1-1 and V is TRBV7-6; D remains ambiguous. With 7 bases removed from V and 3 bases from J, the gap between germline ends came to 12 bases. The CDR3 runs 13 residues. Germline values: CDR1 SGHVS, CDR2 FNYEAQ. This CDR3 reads CASKVAPDTEAFF. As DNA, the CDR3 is TGTGCCAGCAAAGTCGCCCCGGACACTGAAGCTTTCTTT.

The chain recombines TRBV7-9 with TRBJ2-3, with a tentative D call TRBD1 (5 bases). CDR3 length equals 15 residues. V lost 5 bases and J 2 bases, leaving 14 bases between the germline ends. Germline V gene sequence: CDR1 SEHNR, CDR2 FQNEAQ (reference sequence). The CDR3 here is CASSPRQGYTDTQYF. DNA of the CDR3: TGTGCCAGCAGCCCTCGGCAGGGCTACACAGATACGCAGTATTTT.

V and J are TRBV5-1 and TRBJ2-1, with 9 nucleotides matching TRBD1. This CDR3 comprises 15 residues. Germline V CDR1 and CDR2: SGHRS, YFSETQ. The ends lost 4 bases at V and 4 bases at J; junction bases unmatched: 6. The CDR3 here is CASSGVTGGYNEQFF. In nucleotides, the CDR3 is TGCGCCAGCAGCGGCGTGACAGGGGGGTACAATGAGCAGTTCTTC.

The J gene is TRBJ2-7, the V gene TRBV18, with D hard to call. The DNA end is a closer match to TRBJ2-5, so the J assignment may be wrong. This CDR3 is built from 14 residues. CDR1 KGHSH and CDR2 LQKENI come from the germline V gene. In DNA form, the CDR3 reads TGTGCCAGCTCACCGCTGAGGTTTCAAGAGACCCAGTACTTC. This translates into CASSPLRFQETQYF.

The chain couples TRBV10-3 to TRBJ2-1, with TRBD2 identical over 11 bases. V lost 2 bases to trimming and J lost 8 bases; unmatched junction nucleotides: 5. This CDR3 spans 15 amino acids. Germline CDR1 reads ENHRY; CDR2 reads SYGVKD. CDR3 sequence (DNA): TGTGCCATCAGTGAGGAAGGACTAGCGGGCCATGAGCAGTTCTTC. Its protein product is CAISEEGLAGHEQFF.